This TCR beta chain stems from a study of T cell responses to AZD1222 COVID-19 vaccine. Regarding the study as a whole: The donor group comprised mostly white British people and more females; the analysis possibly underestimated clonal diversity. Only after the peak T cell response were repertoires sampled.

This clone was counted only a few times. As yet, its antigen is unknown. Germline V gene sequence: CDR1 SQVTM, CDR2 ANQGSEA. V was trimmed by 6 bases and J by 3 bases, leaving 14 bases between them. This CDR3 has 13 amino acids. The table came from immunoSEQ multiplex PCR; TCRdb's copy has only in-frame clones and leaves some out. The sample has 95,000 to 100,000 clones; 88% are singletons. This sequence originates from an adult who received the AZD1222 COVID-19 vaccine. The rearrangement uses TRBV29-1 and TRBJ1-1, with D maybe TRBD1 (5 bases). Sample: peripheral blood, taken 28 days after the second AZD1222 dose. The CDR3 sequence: CSVRRDSDTEAFF. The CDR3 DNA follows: TGCAGCGTCCGCAGGGATTCGGACACTGAAGCTTTCTTT.